The present TCR beta chain was sequenced within a study of a mutant IDH1 vaccine in newly diagnosed glioma. Remarks on this clone: Its target is not known.

Time point here: week 47, end of study. Topical imiquimod was applied with each vaccine dose, which held 300 ug of mutant IDH1 20-mer peptide. Eight vaccinations were given in weeks 1, 3, 5, 7, 11, 15, 19 and 23. The length of the CDR3 is 15 residues. The V gene's germline CDR1 is SGHNT and CDR2 YYREEE (reference sequence). V shed 4 bases and J shed 2 bases, with 14 bases lying between them. Some clones are missing from TCRdb's copy, which holds only in-frame ones; the method was immunoSEQ multiplex PCR. Counted here are about 83,000 clones, more than 80% occurring once; the ten biggest clones make up about 5.7%.

The sequencing here drew on PBMCs, taken from a glioma patient whose treatment included an IDH1 peptide vaccine. The chain combines TRBV5-4 with TRBJ2-3; unclear D gene. This clonotype was sampled from a man aged 40-50 years with glioma. CDR3 region: CASSDPAFPTDTQYF. The CDR3 bases are TGTGCCAGCAGCGATCCAGCGTTCCCCACAGATACGCAGTATTTT.